Listed here are 14 T cell receptor beta chains from one sample, sequenced in a study of beta chain features in type 1 diabetes. Investigators reverse transcribed all isolated RNA, so they sequenced expressed TCRB transcripts. TCRdb's table, derived via immunoSEQ multiplex PCR, lists solely in-frame clones and lacks some. The sample has roughly 380,000 clones, about 18% seen once. The sample comprised naive CD4+ T cells from blood. Receptors originate from a woman in her late teens or twenties in good health.

This clone has just a few counts. The chain recombines TRBV7-9 with TRBJ2-7, with D possibly being TRBD2 (5 bases). V gave up 7 bases and J gave up 6 bases, with 7 bases separating them. There are 10 residues in the CDR3. Germline V CDR1 and CDR2: SEHNR, FQNEAQ (reference sequence). CDR3 loop: CASTGLEQYF. The CDR3 coding sequence is TGTGCCAGCACCGGACTCGAGCAGTACTTC.

This clone occurred a few times. The chain uses TRBV2 and TRBJ2-5, with 7 bases lining up with TRBD1. There are 14 residues in the CDR3. In germline, CDR1 is SNHLY, CDR2 FYNNEI. Trimming removed 4 bases from V and 4 bases from J; junction bases left unmatched: 6. The CDR3 sequence: CASSVRDSRETQYF. CDR3 DNA: TGTGCCAGCAGTGTCCGGGACAGTCGAGAGACCCAGTACTTC.

The V call is TRBV4-1, the J call TRBJ2-5; D is undetermined. The CDR3 covers 15 residues. V was trimmed by 2 bases and J by 1 base, leaving 11 bases between them. Germline V gene data show CDR1 as MGHRA and CDR2 as YSYEKL. In DNA, the CDR3 is TGCGCCAGCAGCCAACCAACGAAGAGCCAAGAGACCCAGTACTTC. It is translated as CASSQPTKSQETQYF.

This clone was recorded a few times. The rearrangement links TRBV30 to TRBJ2-7; TRBD2 matches at 14 bases. The CDR3 extends over 14 amino acids. Germline CDR1 is GTSNPN and CDR2 is SVGIG (reference sequence). The V segment lost 4 bases and the J segment 3 bases; nucleotides outside the gene matches: 2. The CDR3 loop is CAWKGLAGVYEQYF. The CDR3 DNA is TGTGCCTGGAAGGGACTAGCGGGGGTCTACGAGCAGTACTTC.

V is TRBV7-2 and J is TRBJ2-5, with 8 bases aligning to TRBD2. Trimming cost V 4 bases and J 1 base; bases outside gene matches: 8. Germline CDR1 SGHTA, CDR2 FQGNSA. The CDR3 contains 16 residues. The CDR3 sequence: CASSSEASGPQETQYF. The CDR3 coding sequence is TGTGCCAGCAGCTCCGAGGCTAGCGGGCCCCAAGAGACCCAGTACTTC. The full variable domain, with the rest looked up from reference TRBV7-2 and TRBJ2-5, is GAGVSQSPSNKVTEKGKDVELRCDPISGHTALYWYRQSLGQGLEFLIYFQGNSAPDKSGLPSDRFSAERTGGSVSTLTIQRTQQEDSAVYLCASSSEASGPQETQYFGPGTRLLVL.

This clone was picked up a small number of times. The gene calls are TRBV5-6 and TRBJ1-4; the D is unclear. The CDR3 is made up of 15 amino acids. CDR1 is SGHDT, CDR2 YYEEEE, per germline. Trimming removed 4 bases from V and 7 bases from J, with 17 bases in between. CDR3 bases: TGTGCCAGCAGCCCCAAGACTGCCGGAGGTGAAAAACTGTTTTTT. It translates to CASSPKTAGGEKLFF. The variable domain in full, with the rest retrieved from reference TRBV5-6 and TRBJ1-4, is DAGVTQSPTHLIKTRGQQVTLRCSPKSGHDTVSWYQQALGQGPQFIFQYYEEEERQRGNFPDRFSGHQFPNYSSELNVNALLLGDSALYLCASSPKTAGGEKLFFGSGTQLSVL.

The V gene is TRBV5-8, the J gene TRBJ1-5; D might be TRBD1 (5 bases). The CDR3 covers 15 residues. Looked up from germline, CDR1 is SGHTS and CDR2 is YDEGEE. The V end lost 2 bases, the J end lost 6 bases, and 15 bases lay between the germline ends. The CDR3 DNA sequence: TGTGCCAGCAGCTTTCTGGCAGGGAATGGTCAGCCCCAGCATTTT. Protein sequence: CASSFLAGNGQPQHF.

This clone was counted a few times. This chain connects TRBV7-3 to TRBJ2-1, with 7 bases that match TRBD2. CDR1 is SGHTA and CDR2 is FQGTGA in the germline V gene. J lost 4 bases, V lost 5 bases, and 11 bases had no gene match. The CDR3 runs 16 residues. The CDR3 loop is CASSPSAGVGYNEQFF. The CDR3 DNA follows: TGTGCCAGCAGCCCCTCTGCGGGGGTGGGTTACAATGAGCAGTTCTTC.

This clone was observed a few times. The chain couples TRBV11-1 to TRBJ1-1, with 9 bases identical to TRBD1. Germline CDR1 is SGHAT and CDR2 is FQDESV (reference sequence). The CDR3 consists of 15 residues. Losses at the gene ends were 4 bases for V and 4 bases for J; bases not matched to a gene: 7. CDR3 sequence (DNA): TGTGCCAGCAGCTCTAAGGGGACAGGGAGCACTGAAGCTTTCTTT. Translating it yields CASSSKGTGSTEAFF.

This rearrangement joins TRBV5-1 to TRBJ2-5, with TRBD2 matching 8 bases. CDR3 length: 15 residues. The germline V gene encodes CDR1 SGHRS and CDR2 YFSETQ. V shed 0 bases and J 5 bases; nucleotides not matched to a gene: 6. The CDR3 nucleotides are TGCGCCAGCAGCTTGGGGACTAGCAATCGGGAGACCCAGTACTTC. Its protein is CASSLGTSNRETQYF.

This clone has just a few counts. The chain links TRBV5-1 to TRBJ2-6; TRBD2 agrees at 15 bases. Germline V gene sequence: CDR1 SGHRS, CDR2 YFSETQ. With 3 bases clipped from V and 0 bases from J, the junction kept 10 bases outside the gene matches. CDR3 length: 21 amino acids. CDR3 sequence reads: CASSSRGLAGGPVSGANVLTF. The CDR3 region has the DNA TGCGCCAGCAGCTCAAGGGGACTAGCGGGAGGTCCGGTCTCTGGGGCCAACGTCCTGACTTTC.

This clone occurred a few times. V is TRBV30 and J is TRBJ2-7; tentative D call: TRBD1 (5 bases). V was clipped by 1 base and J by 5 bases, with 18 bases between them. Germline V CDR1 and CDR2: GTSNPN, SVGIG (reference sequence). CDR3 length: 15 amino acids. CDR3 coding DNA: TGTGCCTGGAGTGCTCAGCCCAAGGGGTTCAACGAGCAGTACTTC. Translation gives CAWSAQPKGFNEQYF.

This clone was picked up a small number of times. The chain is built from TRBV6-5 and TRBJ2-7; a weak D match, TRBD1 (6 bases). The V gene lost 10 bases and the J gene lost 12 bases, with 19 bases spanning the gap. Germline V gene lookup returns CDR1 MNHEY and CDR2 SVGAGI. The CDR3 has 11 amino acids. CDR3 sequence: CATRQVSGLYF. The CDR3 DNA sequence: TGTGCCACCAGACAGGTCTCTGGATTGTACTTC.

V usage is TRBV4-3 and J usage is TRBJ2-2; 10 bases are shared with TRBD1. The CDR3 contains 16 residues. Germline V gene lookup returns CDR1 LGHNA and CDR2 YSLEER. Trimming cost V 0 bases and J 7 bases; bases outside gene matches: 5. The CDR3 DNA follows: TGCGCCAGCAGCCAAGAGGGGACAGGGGTGATCGGGGAGCTGTTTTTT. Encoded protein: CASSQEGTGVIGELFF.